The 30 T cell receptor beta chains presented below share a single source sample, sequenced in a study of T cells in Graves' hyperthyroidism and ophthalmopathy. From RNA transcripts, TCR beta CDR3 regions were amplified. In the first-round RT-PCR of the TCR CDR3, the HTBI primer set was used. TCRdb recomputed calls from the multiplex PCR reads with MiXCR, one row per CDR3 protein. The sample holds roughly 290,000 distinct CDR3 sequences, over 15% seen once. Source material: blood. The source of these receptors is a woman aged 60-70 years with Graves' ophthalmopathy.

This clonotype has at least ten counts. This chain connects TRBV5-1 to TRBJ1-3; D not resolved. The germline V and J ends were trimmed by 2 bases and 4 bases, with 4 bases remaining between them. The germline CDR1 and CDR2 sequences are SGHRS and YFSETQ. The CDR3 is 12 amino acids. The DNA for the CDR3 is TGCGCCAGCAGCTTCGAGGGAAACACCATATATTTT. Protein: CASSFEGNTIYF.

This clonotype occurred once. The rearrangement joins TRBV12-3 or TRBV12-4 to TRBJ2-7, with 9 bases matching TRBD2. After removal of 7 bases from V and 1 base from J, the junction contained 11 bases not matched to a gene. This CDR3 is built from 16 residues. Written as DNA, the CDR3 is TGTGCCAGCACCTTAGGCAGTCTAGCGGGATCCTACGAGCAGTACTTC. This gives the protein CASTLGSLAGSYEQYF.

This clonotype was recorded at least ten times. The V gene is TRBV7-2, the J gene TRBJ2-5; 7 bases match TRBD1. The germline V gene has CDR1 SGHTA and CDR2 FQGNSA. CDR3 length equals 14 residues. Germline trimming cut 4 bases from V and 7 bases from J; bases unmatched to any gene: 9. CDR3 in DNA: TGTGCCAGCAGCTCCTACAGGGGTTCTGGGACCCAGTACTTC. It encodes CASSSYRGSGTQYF.

DNA for the CDR3: TGTGCCAGCTCACCGCTAGCGGGAACATACAATGAGCAGTTCTTC. Translated: CASSPLAGTYNEQFF. The chain is built from TRBV18 and TRBJ2-1; 9 bases are shared with TRBD2. Losses at the gene ends were 3 bases for V and 4 bases for J; bases not matched to a gene: 4. CDR3 size: 15 residues. CDR1 KGHSH and CDR2 LQKENI come from the germline V gene.

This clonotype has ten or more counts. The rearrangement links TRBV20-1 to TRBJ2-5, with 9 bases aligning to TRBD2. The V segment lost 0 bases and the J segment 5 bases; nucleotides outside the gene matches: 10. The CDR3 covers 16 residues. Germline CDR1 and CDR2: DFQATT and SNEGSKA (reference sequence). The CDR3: CSARDLRGRAVETQYF. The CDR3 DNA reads TGCAGTGCTAGAGATCTTCGCGGGAGGGCCGTTGAGACCCAGTACTTC.

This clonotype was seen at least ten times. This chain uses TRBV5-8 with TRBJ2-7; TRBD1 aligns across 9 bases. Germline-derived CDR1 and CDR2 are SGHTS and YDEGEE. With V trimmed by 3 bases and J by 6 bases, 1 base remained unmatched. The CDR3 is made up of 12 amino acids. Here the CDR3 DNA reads TGTGCCAGCAGCTCGGACAGGGGCGAGCAGTACTTC. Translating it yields CASSSDRGEQYF.

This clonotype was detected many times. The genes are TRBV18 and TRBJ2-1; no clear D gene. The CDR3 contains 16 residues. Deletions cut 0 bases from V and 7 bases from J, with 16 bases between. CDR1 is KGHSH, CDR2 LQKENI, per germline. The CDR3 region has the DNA TGTGCCAGCTCACCACCGCGGTTACCCCTGGGGAATGAGCAGTTCTTC. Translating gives CASSPPRLPLGNEQFF.

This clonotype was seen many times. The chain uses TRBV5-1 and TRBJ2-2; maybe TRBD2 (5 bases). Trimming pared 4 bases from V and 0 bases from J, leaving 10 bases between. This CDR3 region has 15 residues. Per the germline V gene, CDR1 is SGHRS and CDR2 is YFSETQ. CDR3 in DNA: TGCGCCAGCAGCGTGAGGGCAGCGAACACCGGGGAGCTGTTTTTT. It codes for CASSVRAANTGELFF.

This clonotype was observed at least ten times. CDR3 in DNA: TGTGCCAGCTCTCCGAATACAGGGGAGGAGCAGTTCTTC. It codes for CASSPNTGEEQFF. The chain is built from TRBV18 and TRBJ2-1; TRBD1 agrees at 7 bases. This CDR3 is 13 amino acids long. The trim removed 6 bases at V and 10 bases at J, leaving 9 bases unmatched. CDR1 KGHSH and CDR2 LQKENI come from the germline V gene.

In nucleotides, the CDR3 is TGCGCCAGCAGCTTGGCCACTGGGGAGCTGTTTTTT. Its protein product is CASSLATGELFF. The chain is built from TRBV5-1 and TRBJ2-2; D uncertain. With 0 bases removed from V and 8 bases from J, the gap between germline ends came to 5 bases. The CDR3 runs to 12 residues. Germline values: CDR1 SGHRS, CDR2 YFSETQ.

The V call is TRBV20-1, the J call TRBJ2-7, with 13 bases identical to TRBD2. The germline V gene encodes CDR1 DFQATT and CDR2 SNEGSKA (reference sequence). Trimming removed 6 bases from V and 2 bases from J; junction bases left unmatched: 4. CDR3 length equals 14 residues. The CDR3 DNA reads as TGCAGTGCCCTGGGACTAGCGGGACCCTACGAGCAGTACTTC. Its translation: CSALGLAGPYEQYF.

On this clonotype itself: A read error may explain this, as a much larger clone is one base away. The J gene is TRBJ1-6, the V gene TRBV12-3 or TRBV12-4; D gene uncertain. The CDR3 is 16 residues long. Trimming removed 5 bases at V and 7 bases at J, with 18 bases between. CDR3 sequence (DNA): TGTGCCAGCAGTCCCACGGTAATAGGGCCAAATTCACCCCTCCACTTT. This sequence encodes CASSPTVIGPNSPLHF.

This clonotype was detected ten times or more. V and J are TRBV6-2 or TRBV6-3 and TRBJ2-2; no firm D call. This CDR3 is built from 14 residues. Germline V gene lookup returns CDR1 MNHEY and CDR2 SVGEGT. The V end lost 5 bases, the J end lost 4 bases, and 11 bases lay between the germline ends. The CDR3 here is CASSDLTSTGELFF. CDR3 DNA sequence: TGTGCCAGCAGTGACCTAACATCCACCGGGGAGCTGTTTTTT.

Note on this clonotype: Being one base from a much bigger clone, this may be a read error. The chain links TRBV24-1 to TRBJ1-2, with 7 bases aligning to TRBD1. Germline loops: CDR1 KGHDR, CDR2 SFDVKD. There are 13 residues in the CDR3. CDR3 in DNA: TGTGCCACCAGTGATTTCACAGGGGATGGCTGCACCTTC. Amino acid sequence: CATSDFTGDGCTF.

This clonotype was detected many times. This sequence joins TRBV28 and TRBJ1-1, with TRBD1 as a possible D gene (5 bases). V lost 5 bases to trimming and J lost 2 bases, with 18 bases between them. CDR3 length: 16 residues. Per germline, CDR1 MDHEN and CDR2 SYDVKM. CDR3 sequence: CASSSGVGRGNTEAFF. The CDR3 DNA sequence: TGTGCCAGCAGTAGCGGGGTAGGGAGGGGCAACACTGAAGCTTTCTTT.

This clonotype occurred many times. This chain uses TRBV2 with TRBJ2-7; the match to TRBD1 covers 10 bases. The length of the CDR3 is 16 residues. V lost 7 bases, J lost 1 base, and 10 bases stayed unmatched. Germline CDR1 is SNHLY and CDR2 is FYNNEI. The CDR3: CASKLLGTGDSYEQYF. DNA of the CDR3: TGTGCCAGCAAGTTACTAGGGACAGGGGATTCCTACGAGCAGTACTTC.

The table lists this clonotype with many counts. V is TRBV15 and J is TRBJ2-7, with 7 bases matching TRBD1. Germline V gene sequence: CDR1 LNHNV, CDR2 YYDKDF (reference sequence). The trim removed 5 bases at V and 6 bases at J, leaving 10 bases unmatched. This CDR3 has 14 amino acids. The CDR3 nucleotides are TGTGCCACCAGCTTGTGGGACAGCCGGGGCGAGCAGTACTTC. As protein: CATSLWDSRGEQYF.

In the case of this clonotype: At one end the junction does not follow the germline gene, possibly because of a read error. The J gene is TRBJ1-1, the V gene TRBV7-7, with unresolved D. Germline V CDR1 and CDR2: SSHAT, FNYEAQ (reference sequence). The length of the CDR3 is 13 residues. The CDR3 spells CASSQQRNTKAFF. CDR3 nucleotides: TGTGCTAGCAGCCAACAGAGGAACACTAAAGCTTTCTTT.

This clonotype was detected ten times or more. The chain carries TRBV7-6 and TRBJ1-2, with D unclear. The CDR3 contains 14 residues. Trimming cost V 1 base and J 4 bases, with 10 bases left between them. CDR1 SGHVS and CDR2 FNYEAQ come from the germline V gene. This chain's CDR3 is CASSLGGLGYGYTF. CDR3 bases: TGTGCCAGCAGCTTAGGTGGGCTAGGCTATGGCTACACCTTC.

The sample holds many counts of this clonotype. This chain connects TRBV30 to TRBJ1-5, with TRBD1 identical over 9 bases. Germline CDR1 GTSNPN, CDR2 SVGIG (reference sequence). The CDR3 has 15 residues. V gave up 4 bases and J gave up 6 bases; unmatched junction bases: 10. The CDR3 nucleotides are TGTGCCTGGACCTTCCGGGGACAGGGTTTTCAGCCCCAGCATTTT. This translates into CAWTFRGQGFQPQHF. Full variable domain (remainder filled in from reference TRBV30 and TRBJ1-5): SQTIHQWPATLVQPVGSPLSLECTVEGTSNPNLYWYRQAAGRGLQLLFYSVGIGQISSEVPQNLSASRPQDRQFILSSKKLLLSDSGFYLCAWTFRGQGFQPQHFGDGTRLSIL.

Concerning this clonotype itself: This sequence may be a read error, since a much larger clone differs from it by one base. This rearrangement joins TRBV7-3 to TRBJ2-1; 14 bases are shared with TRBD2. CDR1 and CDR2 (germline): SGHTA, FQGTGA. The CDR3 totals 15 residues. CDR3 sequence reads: CASSRGLAGVNEQLF. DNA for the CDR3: TGTGCCAGCAGCCGGGGACTAGCGGGAGTAAATGAGCAGCTCTTC.

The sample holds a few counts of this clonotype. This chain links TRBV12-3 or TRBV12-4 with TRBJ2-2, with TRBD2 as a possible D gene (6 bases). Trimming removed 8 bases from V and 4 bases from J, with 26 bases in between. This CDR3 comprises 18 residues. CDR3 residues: CASPLSISGGSGTGELFF. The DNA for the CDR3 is TGTGCCAGCCCTTTGTCGATATCAGGAGGGTCGGGCACCGGGGAGCTGTTTTTT.

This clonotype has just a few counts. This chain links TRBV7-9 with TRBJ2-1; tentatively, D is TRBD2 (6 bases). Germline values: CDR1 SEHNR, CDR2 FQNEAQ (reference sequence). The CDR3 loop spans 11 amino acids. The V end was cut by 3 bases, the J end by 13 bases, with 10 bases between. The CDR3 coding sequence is TGTGCCAGCAGCTTTGGGACTGCCCAGTTCTTC. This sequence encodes CASSFGTAQFF.

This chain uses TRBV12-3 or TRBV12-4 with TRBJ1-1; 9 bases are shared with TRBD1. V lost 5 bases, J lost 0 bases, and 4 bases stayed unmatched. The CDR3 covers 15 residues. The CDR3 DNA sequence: TGTGCCAGCAGTGTGACAGGGGGGATGAACACTGAAGCTTTCTTT. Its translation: CASSVTGGMNTEAFF.

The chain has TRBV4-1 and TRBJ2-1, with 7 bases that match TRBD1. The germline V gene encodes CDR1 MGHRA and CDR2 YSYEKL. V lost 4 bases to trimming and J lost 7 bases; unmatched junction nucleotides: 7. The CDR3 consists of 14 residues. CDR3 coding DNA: TGCGCCAGCAGCCGAGAGACAGGGTGGAATGAGCAGTTCTTC. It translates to CASSRETGWNEQFF.

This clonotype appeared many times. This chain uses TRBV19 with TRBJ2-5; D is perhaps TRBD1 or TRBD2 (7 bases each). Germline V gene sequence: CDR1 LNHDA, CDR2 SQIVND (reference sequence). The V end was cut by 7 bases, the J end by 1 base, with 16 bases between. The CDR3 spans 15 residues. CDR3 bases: TGTGCCAGTACCCCAGGGGGGGTTGGCCAAGAGACCCAGTACTTC. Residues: CASTPGGVGQETQYF.

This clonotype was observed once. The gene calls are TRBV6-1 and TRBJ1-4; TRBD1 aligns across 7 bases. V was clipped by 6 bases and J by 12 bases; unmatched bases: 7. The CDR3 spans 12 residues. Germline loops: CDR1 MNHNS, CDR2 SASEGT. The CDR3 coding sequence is TGTGCCAGCAGAAACGACAGGGCTGAACTGTTTTTT. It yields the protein CASRNDRAELFF.

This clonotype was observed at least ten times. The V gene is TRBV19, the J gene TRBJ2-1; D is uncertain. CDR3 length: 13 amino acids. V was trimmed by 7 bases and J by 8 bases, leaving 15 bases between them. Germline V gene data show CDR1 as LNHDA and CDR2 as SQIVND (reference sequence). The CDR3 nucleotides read TGTGCCAGTACAAATCGGCTCCTGGATGAGCAGTTCTTC. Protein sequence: CASTNRLLDEQFF. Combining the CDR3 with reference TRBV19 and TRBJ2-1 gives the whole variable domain DGGITQSPKYLFRKEGQNVTLSCEQNLNHDAMYWYRQDPGQGLRLIYYSQIVNDFQKGDIAEGYSVSREKKESFPLTVTSAQKNPTAFYLCASTNRLLDEQFFGPGTRLTVL.

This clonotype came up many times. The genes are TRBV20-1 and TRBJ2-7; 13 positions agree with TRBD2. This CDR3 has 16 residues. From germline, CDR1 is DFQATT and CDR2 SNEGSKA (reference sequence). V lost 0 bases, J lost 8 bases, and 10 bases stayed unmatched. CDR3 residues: CSARDPLAGGPRKQYF. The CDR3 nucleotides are TGCAGTGCTAGAGATCCACTAGCGGGAGGGCCTCGAAAGCAGTACTTC.

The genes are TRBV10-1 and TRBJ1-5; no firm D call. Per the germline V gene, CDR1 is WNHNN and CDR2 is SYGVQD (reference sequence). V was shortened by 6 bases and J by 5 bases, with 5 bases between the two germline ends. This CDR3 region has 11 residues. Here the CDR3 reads CASRPHQPQHF. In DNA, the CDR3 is TGCGCCAGCAGGCCGCATCAGCCCCAGCATTTT.